The T cell receptor (beta chain) under discussion was sequenced for a study of Graves' ophthalmopathy and Graves' hyperthyroidism. TCR beta CDR3 regions were amplified from RNA transcripts. First-round RT-PCR with HTBI primers preceded a second-round multiplex PCR. TCRdb re-called the multiplex PCR reads with MiXCR, one entry per CDR3 protein. This sample has around 400,000 distinct CDR3 sequences, with 18% found just once. The V gene's germline CDR1 is GTSNPN and CDR2 SVGIG (reference sequence). V was cut by 1 base and J by 0 bases, with 7 bases left in between. The CDR3 has 14 residues. This clonotype was recorded many times.

Sequencing was performed on peripheral blood. J is TRBJ1-3 and V is TRBV30; D gene unclear. This clonotype originated in a woman between 18 and 30 years old with Graves' ophthalmopathy. The CDR3 region is CAWSGRHSGNTIYF. The CDR3 DNA is TGTGCCTGGAGTGGGCGGCACTCTGGAAACACCATATATTTT.